This record concerns one T cell receptor (beta chain) sequence. The identical CDR3 is also encoded by other nucleotide sequences in the sample. This sample stems from a study of blood T cell repertoires in COVID-19. Libraries were prepared by immunoSEQ multiplex PCR; TCRdb keeps only in-frame clonotypes and omits some of them. The sample lists roughly 200,000 clones, approximately 81% occurring once. V lost 1 base and J lost 0, with 7 bases in between. CDR3 length: 15 residues. The germline V gene encodes CDR1 SGHTA and CDR2 FQGNSA. The source of this sequence is a woman of 80 years or more with acute or convalescent COVID-19. Source material: peripheral blood. The V gene is TRBV7-2, the J gene TRBJ1-3; D call uncertain. CDR3 amino acids: CASSLVTGSGNTIYF. CDR3 in DNA: TGTGCCAGCAGCTTAGTAACTGGCTCTGGAAACACCATATATTTT.